These 15 T cell receptor beta chains share one sample of origin, sequenced in a study of T cells after yellow fever vaccination. Via MiXCR, TCRdb re-called the 5' RACE reads, giving one row per CDR3 protein. This table has 300,000 to 400,000 distinct CDR3 sequences, 8% to 10% appearing once. The starting material was PBMCs, obtained on the day of the first yellow fever vaccination. The source is a man aged 18 to 30 who received the YFV17D yellow fever vaccine.

The chain links TRBV7-2 to TRBJ2-5, with 7 bases aligning to TRBD1. Germline CDR1 SGHTA, CDR2 FQGNSA. J was trimmed by 5 bases and V by 5 bases; bases with no gene match: 8. The CDR3 length is 14 residues. This chain's CDR3 is CASSRQGRGETQYF. As DNA, the CDR3 is TGTGCCAGCAGCCGACAGGGACGGGGTGAGACCCAGTACTTC.

This clonotype came up a few times. The chain has TRBV7-2 and TRBJ1-2; D unresolved. The CDR3 runs 14 residues. The V and J ends lost 3 bases and 6 bases respectively, with 14 bases between them. The germline V gene has CDR1 SGHTA and CDR2 FQGNSA. Here the CDR3 reads CASSFSSERNGYTF. The CDR3 DNA follows: TGTGCCAGCAGCTTTTCTTCGGAGCGAAATGGCTACACCTTC.

This clonotype was picked up many times. J is TRBJ1-1 and V is TRBV3-1, with unresolved D. The germline gives CDR1 LGHDT, CDR2 YNNKEL (reference sequence). V was trimmed by 0 bases and J by 5 bases, leaving 10 bases between them. This CDR3 is 14 amino acids long. CDR3 sequence reads: CASSQDRRRTEAFF. CDR3 coding DNA: TGTGCCAGCAGCCAAGACCGACGGCGAACTGAAGCTTTCTTT.

This clonotype occurred a few times. J is TRBJ2-3 and V is TRBV20-1; TRBD1 agrees at 12 bases. CDR3 length: 17 amino acids. Unmatched junction bases numbered 14, after V lost 5 bases and J lost 5 bases. From germline, CDR1 is DFQATT and CDR2 SNEGSKA (reference sequence). In DNA form, the CDR3 reads TGCAGTGCTGCAGGTCTCGGGACAGGGGGCCGGAGAGATACGCAGTATTTT. Its protein product is CSAAGLGTGGRRDTQYF.

The gene calls are TRBV7-2 and TRBJ2-7, with D tentatively TRBD1 or TRBD2 (5 bases each). The germline gives CDR1 SGHTA, CDR2 FQGNSA. Trimming took off 6 bases at V and 2 bases at J, with 23 bases between the two ends. This CDR3 has 17 residues. The CDR3 region has the DNA TGTGCCAGCAGGCCGGGGCACCTAAATCGTTTAGCCTACGAGCAGTACTTC. Translating it yields CASRPGHLNRLAYEQYF. Drawing the rest from reference TRBV7-2 and TRBJ2-7, the complete variable domain is GAGVSQSPSNKVTEKGKDVELRCDPISGHTALYWYRQSLGQGLEFLIYFQGNSAPDKSGLPSDRFSAERTGGSVSTLTIQRTQQEDSAVYLCASRPGHLNRLAYEQYFGPGTRLTVT.

This chain connects TRBV10-3 to TRBJ1-1; D is possibly TRBD1 (5 bases). The germline gives CDR1 ENHRY, CDR2 SYGVKD. V was cut by 2 bases and J by 1 base, with 8 bases left in between. This CDR3 region has 14 residues. CDR3: CAISEGGGNTEAFF. CDR3 bases: TGTGCCATCAGTGAGGGGGGAGGGAACACTGAAGCTTTCTTT.

The table lists this clonotype with a few counts. This rearrangement joins TRBV5-1 to TRBJ1-1; D not resolved. Trimming shortened V by 0 bases and J by 3 bases, and 12 bases separated the two germline ends. Germline V gene lookup returns CDR1 SGHRS and CDR2 YFSETQ. The CDR3 consists of 15 residues. Here the CDR3 DNA reads TGCGCCAGCAGCTTGGATGGGCCGAGGGACACTGAAGCTTTCTTT. Encoded protein: CASSLDGPRDTEAFF.

This clonotype was found many times. V gene TRBV7-3 combines with J gene TRBJ1-2; D not resolved. V was shortened by 5 bases and J by 3 bases, with 7 bases between the two germline ends. Germline CDR1 SGHTA, CDR2 FQGTGA. The CDR3 length is 12 residues. The CDR3 region is CASSAKDYGYTF. CDR3 nucleotide sequence: TGTGCCAGCAGCGCAAAGGACTATGGCTACACCTTC. The whole variable domain, remainder taken from reference TRBV7-3 and TRBJ1-2, is GAGVSQTPSNKVTEKGKYVELRCDPISGHTALYWYRQSLGQGPEFLIYFQGTGAADDSGLPNDRFFAVRPEGSVSTLKIQRTERGDSAVYLCASSAKDYGYTFGSGTRLTVV.

The sample holds a few counts of this clonotype. This chain joins TRBV6-5 and TRBJ1-2, with D unclear. V lost 2 bases and J lost 2, with 9 bases in between. Germline loops: CDR1 MNHEY, CDR2 SVGAGI. This CDR3 comprises 14 residues. DNA of the CDR3: TGTGCCAGCAGTTACATCCTTGTCAACTATGGCTACACCTTC. Amino acid sequence: CASSYILVNYGYTF.

This clonotype turned up a few times. The chain is built from TRBV21-1 and TRBJ2-1; the D call in the table, TRBD2, was not verified against the DNA. TRBV21-1 corresponds to a pseudogene. The CDR3 has 19 residues. The CDR3 loop reads CASSSSLRDRLMRNNEQFF. CDR3 DNA: TGTGCCAGCAGCTCCTCCCTGAGGGACCGGCTCATGCGGAACAATGAGCAGTTCTTC.

This clonotype came up many times. The DNA for the CDR3 is TGCGCCAGCAGCAAGGGGCACAGGGGTCGGAACGAGCAGTACTTC. The encoded protein is CASSKGHRGRNEQYF. The V call is TRBV5-1, the J call TRBJ2-7; 7 bases map to TRBD1. V lost 4 bases and J lost 5; bases outside the gene matches: 12. Per germline, CDR1 SGHRS and CDR2 YFSETQ. The CDR3 contains 15 residues.

This clonotype has a handful of counts. This chain joins TRBV4-2 and TRBJ2-3; possible D gene TRBD2, 5 bases. From germline, CDR1 is LGHNA and CDR2 YNFKEQ. This CDR3 has 13 residues. Trimming left V 4 bases short and J 4 bases short, with 9 bases between. The CDR3 sequence: CASSPMEADTQYF. The CDR3 DNA follows: TGTGCCAGCAGCCCGATGGAGGCAGATACGCAGTATTTT.

This clonotype has just a few counts. The V and J genes are TRBV16 and TRBJ2-7; 14 nucleotides match TRBD2. Germline CDR1 KGHSY, CDR2 FQNENV. Trimming removed 2 bases from V and 2 bases from J; junction bases left unmatched: 2. The length of the CDR3 is 16 residues. The CDR3 loop is CASSQRLAGGPYEQYF. The CDR3 region has the DNA TGTGCCAGCAGCCAAAGACTAGCGGGGGGGCCCTACGAGCAGTACTTC.

This chain uses TRBV12-3 or TRBV12-4 with TRBJ1-5; tentative D call: TRBD1 (5 bases). The CDR3 extends over 13 amino acids. Trimming stripped 6 bases from V and 7 bases from J, with 13 bases between. DNA for the CDR3: TGTGCCAGCAGCCACCCAGGGAGGCAGCCCCAGCATTTT. Its protein is CASSHPGRQPQHF.

The rearrangement joins TRBV7-2 to TRBJ1-2; D is unclear. V lost 2 bases to trimming and J lost 6 bases, with 10 bases between them. The CDR3 totals 13 residues. Germline V gene sequence: CDR1 SGHTA, CDR2 FQGNSA. The CDR3 spells CASSLMPIDGYTF. DNA of the CDR3: TGTGCCAGCAGCTTAATGCCCATTGATGGCTACACCTTC.